This passage covers 2 T cell receptor beta chains from one sample sequenced in a study of cytomegalovirus exposure and HLA in healthy donors listed by TCRdb under 2017. Receptor amplification or capture employed the immunoSEQ multiplex PCR assay. TCRdb took this table from immuneACCESS and kept in-frame rearrangements with V and J called. Such tables lack part of the clones; where checked against another copy, unresolved V genes explain under half of the gap, and the rest is unexplained. The sample records hundreds of thousands of clones, over 75% of which are singletons. The top ten hold about 12% of the sample. The sequenced sample was PBMCs. These receptors were taken from a man younger than 35 in good health and CMV-seropositive.

The chain combines TRBV5-1 with TRBJ2-7; TRBD2 agrees at 13 bases. The V gene's germline CDR1 is SGHRS and CDR2 YFSETQ. This CDR3 has 17 residues. Trimming at V came to 4 bases and at J to 6 bases, leaving 13 bases not matched to a gene. CDR3 in amino acids: CASSPALGTSGTTEQYF. For the CDR3, the DNA is TGCGCCAGCAGCCCGGCACTGGGGACTAGCGGGACGACCGAGCAGTACTTC.

V is TRBV9 and J is TRBJ2-3; TRBD2 matches 12 bases. The V gene end was trimmed by 0 bases and the J gene end by 2 bases; junction bases not matched to a gene: 1. The CDR3 runs to 16 residues. The V gene's germline CDR1 is SGDLS and CDR2 YYNGEE. The CDR3 is CASSVGTSGITDTQYF. In DNA, the CDR3 is TGTGCCAGCAGCGTAGGGACTAGCGGGATCACAGATACGCAGTATTTT.